This TCR beta chain was obtained from a study of early T cells in non-severe SARS-CoV-2 infection. MiXCR, applied by TCRdb to the 5' RACE reads, yields one record per CDR3 protein. Of 70,000 to 95,000 distinct CDR3 sequences listed, 14% to 15% are singletons. There are 16 residues in the CDR3. Trimming took 3 bases from V and 3 from J, leaving 17 bases between them. The germline CDR1 and CDR2 sequences are KGHSH and LQKENI. The chain carries TRBV18 and TRBJ2-5; TRBD2 might be the D (5 bases). What was sequenced was whole blood. The origin of this receptor is an adult who was a healthcare worker with PCR-confirmed SARS-CoV-2 infection or an uninfected control (not recorded which). In DNA form, the CDR3 reads TGTGCCAGCTCACCCGTTTTGGCGGGCAAGGAAGAGACCCAGTACTTC. Protein product: CASSPVLAGKEETQYF.